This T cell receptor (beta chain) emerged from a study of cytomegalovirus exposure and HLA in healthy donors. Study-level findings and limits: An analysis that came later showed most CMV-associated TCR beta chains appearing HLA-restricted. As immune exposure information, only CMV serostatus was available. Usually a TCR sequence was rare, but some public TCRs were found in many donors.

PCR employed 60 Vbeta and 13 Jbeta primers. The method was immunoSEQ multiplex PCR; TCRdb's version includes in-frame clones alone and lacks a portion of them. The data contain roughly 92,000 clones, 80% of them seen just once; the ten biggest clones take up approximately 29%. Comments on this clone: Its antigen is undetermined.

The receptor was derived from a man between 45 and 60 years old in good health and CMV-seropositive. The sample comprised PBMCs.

The chain's CDR3 is CASSLVSGRVPSDTQYF. The CDR3 DNA sequence: TGTGCCAGCAGCTTAGTCAGCGGGAGGGTTCCCTCGGATACGCAGTATTTT. The V call is TRBV7-2, the J call TRBJ2-3; 10 bases line up with TRBD2. Germline trimming cut 1 base from V and 6 bases from J; bases unmatched to any gene: 10. The CDR3 length is 17 residues. Germline CDR1 SGHTA, CDR2 FQGNSA.